The 21 T cell receptor beta chains below come from one sample, sequenced in a study of long-term antiretroviral therapy in people with HIV. The immunoSEQ assay was v3.0, run at survey level. Assay: immunoSEQ multiplex PCR; the TCRdb copy retains only in-frame clones and omits some. Of more than 35,000 clones in the sample, over 80% are singletons; the top ten hold over 5%. Material: unsorted PBMCs, obtained 1.5 years after starting antiretroviral therapy. The receptors stem from a man between 18 and 29 years old with HIV.

This rearrangement joins TRBV28 to TRBJ1-5, with TRBD1 as a possible D gene (5 bases). The CDR3 is 15 amino acids. V lost 5 bases and J 0 bases, leaving 11 bases between the germline ends. Germline loops: CDR1 MDHEN, CDR2 SYDVKM. The CDR3 DNA reads as TGTGCCAGCAGTGCCGACAGCTATAGCAATCAGCCCCAGCATTTT. Its translation: CASSADSYSNQPQHF.

The chain recombines TRBV7-9 with TRBJ2-7; D not certain. CDR1 is SEHNR and CDR2 is FQNEAQ in the germline V gene (reference sequence). The CDR3 extends over 13 amino acids. V gave up 5 bases and J gave up 1 base, with 9 bases separating them. In DNA, the CDR3 is TGTGCCAGCAGCCCTCGGACGTCCTACGAGCAGTACTTC. It is translated as CASSPRTSYEQYF.

The chain carries TRBV28 and TRBJ2-1, with D possibly matching TRBD2 (10 bases). This CDR3 is built from 20 residues. The ends were cut back, 5 bases at V and 8 bases at J, with 34 bases in the middle. Germline CDR1 reads MDHEN; CDR2 reads SYDVKM. The CDR3: CASSHRQGTGFTSGVYEQFF. Here the CDR3 DNA reads TGTGCCAGCAGTCACCGCCAGGGGACAGGGTTTACTAGCGGGGTGTATGAGCAGTTCTTC.

The chain carries TRBV18 and TRBJ2-7; tentative D call: TRBD2 (5 bases). The CDR3 is made up of 14 amino acids. Germline V gives CDR1 KGHSH, CDR2 LQKENI. Trimming took off 3 bases at V and 2 bases at J, with 11 bases between the two ends. The chain's CDR3 is CASSPDLTTYEQYF. In DNA, the CDR3 is TGTGCCAGCTCACCGGACCTGACTACCTACGAGCAGTACTTC.

The chain links TRBV6-1 to TRBJ2-7; tentatively, D is TRBD1 (5 bases). The germline V gene encodes CDR1 MNHNS and CDR2 SASEGT. With 4 bases removed from V and 5 bases from J, the gap between germline ends came to 6 bases. The CDR3 extends over 11 amino acids. The CDR3 sequence is CASSVGDEQYF. CDR3 nucleotide sequence: TGTGCCAGCAGTGTAGGGGACGAGCAGTACTTC.

The chain links TRBV28 to TRBJ2-1; TRBD1 matches at 8 bases. The CDR3 has 12 residues. The V gene's germline CDR1 is MDHEN and CDR2 SYDVKM. V shed 7 bases, J shed 9 bases, and the junction held 5 bases outside the gene matches. DNA for the CDR3: TGTGCCAGCATCCTACAGGGGGGTGAGCAGTTCTTC. Translated: CASILQGGEQFF.

There are a few counts of this clone. The chain combines TRBV19 with TRBJ2-4, with 10 positions matching TRBD2. Germline values: CDR1 LNHDA, CDR2 SQIVND (reference sequence). The J segment lost 4 bases and the V segment lost 5 bases, leaving 5 bases of the junction unmatched. The CDR3 covers 15 residues. The CDR3 region has the DNA TGTGCCAGTAGTCCCTTAGCGGGAGGAAAAAACATTCAGTACTTC. Protein sequence: CASSPLAGGKNIQYF.

The chain couples TRBV6-6 to TRBJ1-1; D unclear. V lost 7 bases and J lost 1, with 13 bases in between. Germline V gene data show CDR1 as MNHNY and CDR2 as SVGAGI (reference sequence). CDR3 length: 14 residues. The DNA for the CDR3 is TGTGCCAGCAACCTAAGGGAGGCGAACACTGAAGCTTTCTTT. This codes for CASNLREANTEAFF.

In regard to this clone: Other nucleotide sequences from this sample produce the same CDR3. The chain combines TRBV18 with TRBJ1-1; D is unclear. Germline assignment: CDR1 KGHSH and CDR2 LQKENI. V was pared by 2 bases and J by 1 base, with 5 bases between. The CDR3 totals 13 residues. The CDR3 here is CASSPTRNTEAFF. The CDR3 DNA reads TGTGCCAGCTCACCAACAAGGAACACTGAAGCTTTCTTT.

This chain connects TRBV27 to TRBJ2-7; D not resolved. This CDR3 is built from 14 residues. Trimming took off 8 bases at V and 4 bases at J, with 18 bases between the two ends. CDR1 and CDR2 (germline): MNHEY, SMNVEV (reference sequence). The CDR3 coding sequence is TGTGCCAGCGGTGACGAGGCGGATAGGTACGAGCAGTACTTC. Amino acid sequence: CASGDEADRYEQYF.

The chain joins TRBV27 to TRBJ2-7, with 11 bases that match TRBD2. Germline CDR1 is MNHEY and CDR2 is SMNVEV (reference sequence). Germline trimming cut 4 bases from V and 3 bases from J; bases unmatched to any gene: 14. This CDR3 has 18 residues. The CDR3 DNA follows: TGTGCCAGCAGTTCCGAAGGCTACGGGACTAGCGGACACTACGAGCAGTACTTC. Protein sequence: CASSSEGYGTSGHYEQYF.

The rearrangement uses TRBV4-1 and TRBJ1-5; D unresolved. CDR3 size: 15 residues. From germline, CDR1 is MGHRA and CDR2 YSYEKL. V lost 0 bases and J 3 bases, leaving 9 bases between the germline ends. The CDR3, as DNA: TGCGCCAGCAGCCAAGATGGGCACTACAATCAGCCCCAGCATTTT. Protein: CASSQDGHYNQPQHF.

V usage is TRBV7-8 and J usage is TRBJ1-2, with TRBD1 identical over 9 bases. Germline V gene data show CDR1 as SGHVS and CDR2 as FQNEAQ. J gave up 1 base and V 3 bases, and 3 bases lay outside the gene matches. The CDR3 is 15 amino acids. For the CDR3, the DNA is TGTGCCAGCAGCTTTACAGGGGGCCATAACTATGGCTACACCTTC. It yields the protein CASSFTGGHNYGYTF.

A few counts support this clone. This chain joins TRBV28 and TRBJ2-7; D is ambiguous. V shed 1 base and J shed 0 bases, with 1 base lying between them. CDR3 length: 12 residues. Germline V gene lookup returns CDR1 MDHEN and CDR2 SYDVKM. As DNA, the CDR3 is TGTGCCAGCAGTTTATCCTCCTACGAGCAGTACTTC. It specifies CASSLSSYEQYF. Variable domain in full (rest from reference TRBV28 and TRBJ2-7): DVKVTQSSRYLVKRTGEKVFLECVQDMDHENMFWYRQDPGLGLRLIYFSYDVKMKEKGDIPEGYSVSREKKERFSLILESASTNQTSMYLCASSLSSYEQYFGPGTRLTVT.

This chain joins TRBV9 and TRBJ1-3, with unresolved D. The germline V gene encodes CDR1 SGDLS and CDR2 YYNGEE. The CDR3 contains 14 residues. Between the trimmed V and J ends, which lost 0 bases and 0 bases, there was a span of 4 bases. The CDR3 nucleotides are TGTGCCAGCAGCGTAGCAAGCTCTGGAAACACCATATATTTT. Its protein product is CASSVASSGNTIYF.

The chain uses TRBV6-5 and TRBJ2-7; 10 positions match TRBD1. CDR1 and CDR2 from the germline V gene are MNHEY and SVGAGI. V lost 8 bases and J lost 3; bases outside the gene matches: 4. This CDR3 contains 13 residues. CDR3 bases: TGTGCCAGCCGGGACAGGGGCAACTACGAGCAGTACTTC. It codes for CASRDRGNYEQYF.

This sequence joins TRBV7-9 and TRBJ2-7; 10 positions match TRBD2. Trimming at V came to 1 base and at J to 2 bases, leaving 2 bases not matched to a gene. The CDR3 sequence is 15 residues long. The V gene's germline CDR1 is SEHNR and CDR2 FQNEAQ (reference sequence). CDR3: CASSLDLAGAYEQYF. The CDR3 nucleotides read TGTGCCAGCAGCTTAGATCTAGCGGGGGCCTACGAGCAGTACTTC.

This clone is medium-sized (0.01 to 0.1%). The junction does not match germline at one end; this may be a read error. V usage is TRBV6-5 and J usage is TRBJ2-7; TRBD2 matches at 9 bases. CDR1 is MNHEY, CDR2 SVGAGI, per germline. There are 16 residues in the CDR3. CDR3 residues: CATSYTSGYQSDEQYF. CDR3 bases: TGTGCCACCAGTTATACTAGCGGGTACCAATCTGACGAGCAGTACTTC.

The chain employs TRBV5-5 and TRBJ1-1; no clear D. The V gene's germline CDR1 is SGHKS and CDR2 YYEKEE (reference sequence). V lost 5 bases and J lost 3, with 11 bases in between. The CDR3 sequence is 13 residues long. CDR3 bases: TGTGCCAGCAGTTTCGGGCCTCACACTGAAGCTTTCTTT. Its translation: CASSFGPHTEAFF.

The V call is TRBV4-2, the J call TRBJ2-7; no firm D call. Germline V gene data show CDR1 as LGHNA and CDR2 as YNFKEQ. The V and J ends lost 0 bases and 7 bases respectively, with 16 bases between them. This CDR3 is built from 15 residues. This chain's CDR3 is CASSQETSRAGEQYF. The DNA of the CDR3 is TGTGCCAGCAGCCAAGAGACAAGTAGGGCTGGGGAGCAGTACTTC.

The chain employs TRBV7-2 and TRBJ2-3; tentatively, D is TRBD2 (6 bases). V was clipped by 5 bases and J by 5 bases, with 11 bases between them. This CDR3 has 13 amino acids. The germline gives CDR1 SGHTA, CDR2 FQGNSA. CDR3 in amino acids: CASSPGLGDTQYF. CDR3 DNA sequence: TGTGCCAGCAGCCCGGGACTGGGAGATACGCAGTATTTT. Full variable domain (outside the CDR3, taken from reference TRBV7-2 and TRBJ2-3): GAGVSQSPSNKVTEKGKDVELRCDPISGHTALYWYRQSLGQGLEFLIYFQGNSAPDKSGLPSDRFSAERTGGSVSTLTIQRTQQEDSAVYLCASSPGLGDTQYFGPGTRLTVL.